These 8 T cell receptor beta chains came from one sample sequenced in a study of a mutant IDH1 vaccine in newly diagnosed glioma. Indicated time point: week 47, end of study. A single vaccine dose contained 300 ug of mutant IDH1 20-mer peptide, and topical imiquimod was used with it. Which antigens these TCRs recognize remains unknown. The assay was immunoSEQ multiplex PCR, and TCRdb's table has in-frame clones only and misses some. This sample has tens of thousands of clones, with approximately 89% found just once. Material: PBMCs, obtained from a glioma patient whose treatment included an IDH1 peptide vaccine. These receptor sequences come from a man in his forties or fifties with glioma.

This clone has just a few counts. The chain uses TRBV5-8 and TRBJ1-1, with 12 positions matching TRBD1. V shed 3 bases and J 6 bases; nucleotides not matched to a gene: 6. CDR1 SGHTS and CDR2 YDEGEE come from the germline V gene. The CDR3 totals 15 residues. The CDR3 coding sequence is TGTGCCAGCAGCTCCGGGACAGGGGGCGTCGCTGAAGCTTTCTTT. Protein product: CASSSGTGGVAEAFF.

V gene TRBV6-1 combines with J gene TRBJ1-5; D unresolved. V lost 1 base, J lost 0 bases, and 7 bases lay in between. CDR1 MNHNS and CDR2 SASEGT come from the germline V gene. CDR3 length equals 15 residues. CDR3 bases: TGTGCCAGCAGTGAAGGGGTAAATAGCAATCAGCCCCAGCATTTT. Translating it yields CASSEGVNSNQPQHF.

This clone was found once. This chain links TRBV6-5 with TRBJ1-5; a weak D match, TRBD1 (5 bases). This CDR3 has 14 amino acids. With 2 bases removed from V and 7 bases from J, the gap between germline ends came to 12 bases. Germline V gene data show CDR1 as MNHEY and CDR2 as SVGAGI. This CDR3 reads CASSYSGGAQPQHF. CDR3 bases: TGTGCCAGCAGTTACAGTGGGGGTGCGCAGCCCCAGCATTTT.

The chain couples TRBV19 to TRBJ2-7; possibly TRBD2 for D (6 bases). The CDR3 has 14 residues. Germline V gene sequence: CDR1 LNHDA, CDR2 SQIVND (reference sequence). The ends were cut back, 1 base at V and 2 bases at J, with 9 bases in the middle. CDR3 coding DNA: TGTGCCAGTAGTATAGGGGGGGATCCCTACGAGCAGTACTTC. Amino acids: CASSIGGDPYEQYF.

This sequence joins TRBV7-9 and TRBJ2-3, with 7 bases that match TRBD2. The length of the CDR3 is 16 residues. Per the germline V gene, CDR1 is SEHNR and CDR2 is FQNEAQ (reference sequence). V shed 5 bases, J shed 3 bases, and the junction held 11 bases outside the gene matches. Here the CDR3 DNA reads TGTGCCAGCAGCCCAAACAGGCTGGGGGGGACAGATACGCAGTATTTT. This translates into CASSPNRLGGTDTQYF.

This chain uses TRBV27 with TRBJ2-1; 8 positions agree with TRBD2. With 2 bases clipped from V and 1 base from J, the junction kept 10 bases outside the gene matches. Per the germline V gene, CDR1 is MNHEY and CDR2 is SMNVEV (reference sequence). CDR3 size: 18 residues. This CDR3 reads CASSLPSGSPPSYNEQFF. The CDR3, as DNA: TGTGCCAGCAGTTTACCCAGCGGGAGTCCCCCTTCCTACAATGAGCAGTTCTTC.

This clone was seen more than once but under ten times. The genes are TRBV5-5 and TRBJ1-1; 11 bases line up with TRBD1. CDR1 is SGHKS, CDR2 YYEKEE, per germline (reference sequence). The CDR3 runs to 15 residues. Germline trimming cut 5 bases from V and 3 bases from J; bases unmatched to any gene: 6. In DNA form, the CDR3 reads TGTGCCAGCAGAAGGCAGGGACAGGGGGACACTGAAGCTTTCTTT. It specifies CASRRQGQGDTEAFF. The full variable domain, its missing parts supplied by reference TRBV5-5 and TRBJ1-1, is DAGVTQSPTHLIKTRGQQVTLRCSPISGHKSVSWYQQVLGQGPQFIFQYYEKEERGRGNFPDRFSARQFPNYSSELNVNALLLGDSALYLCASRRQGQGDTEAFFGQGTRLTVV.

This sequence joins TRBV25-1 and TRBJ2-7; D gene ambiguous. The CDR3 runs to 12 residues. Germline V gives CDR1 MGHDK, CDR2 SYGVNS. Trimming left V 0 bases short and J 7 bases short, with 7 bases between. Written as DNA, the CDR3 is TGTGCCAGCAGTGAATATACTGAAGAGCAGTACTTC. It specifies CASSEYTEEQYF.